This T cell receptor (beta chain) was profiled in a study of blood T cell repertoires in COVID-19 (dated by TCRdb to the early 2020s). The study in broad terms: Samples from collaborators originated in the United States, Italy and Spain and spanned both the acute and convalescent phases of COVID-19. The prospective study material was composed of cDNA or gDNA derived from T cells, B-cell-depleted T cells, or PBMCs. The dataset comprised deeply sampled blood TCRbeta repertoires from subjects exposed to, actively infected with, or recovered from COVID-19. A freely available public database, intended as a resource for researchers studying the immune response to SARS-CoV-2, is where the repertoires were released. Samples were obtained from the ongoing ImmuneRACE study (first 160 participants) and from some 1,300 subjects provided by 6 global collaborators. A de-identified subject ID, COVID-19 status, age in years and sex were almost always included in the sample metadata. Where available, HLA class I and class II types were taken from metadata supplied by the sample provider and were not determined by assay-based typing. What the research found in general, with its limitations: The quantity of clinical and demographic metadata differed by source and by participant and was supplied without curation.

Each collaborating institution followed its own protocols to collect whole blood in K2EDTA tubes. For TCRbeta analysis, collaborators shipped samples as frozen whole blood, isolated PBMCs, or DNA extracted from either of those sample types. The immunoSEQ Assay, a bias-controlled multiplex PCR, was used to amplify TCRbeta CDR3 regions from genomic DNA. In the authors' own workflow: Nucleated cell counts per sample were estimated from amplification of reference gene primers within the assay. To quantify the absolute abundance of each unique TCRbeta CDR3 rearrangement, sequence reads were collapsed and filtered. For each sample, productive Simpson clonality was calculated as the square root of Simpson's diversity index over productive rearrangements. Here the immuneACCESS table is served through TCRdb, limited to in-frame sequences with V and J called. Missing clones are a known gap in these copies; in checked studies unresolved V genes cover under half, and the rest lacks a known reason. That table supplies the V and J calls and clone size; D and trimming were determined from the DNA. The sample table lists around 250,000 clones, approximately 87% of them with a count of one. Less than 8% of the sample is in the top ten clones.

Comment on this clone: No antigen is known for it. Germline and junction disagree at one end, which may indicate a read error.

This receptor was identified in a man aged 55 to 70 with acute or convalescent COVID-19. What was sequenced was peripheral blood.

CDR3 region: CSASPGGNQPQHF. The sequenced DNA: TGCAGTGCTAGTCCAGGGGGCAACCAGCCCCAGCATTTT. In this chain, TRBV20-1 is recombined with TRBJ1-5; 8 bases in between match TRBD1. Measured from the cysteine to the phenylalanine, the CDR3 is 13 residues long. The sequence is cut down to CDR3 DNA, 39 bases in frame from base 1. CDR1 and CDR2, per the germline V gene (reference sequence), are DFQATT and SNEGSKA.